This record covers a single T cell receptor beta chain. Antigen specificity is unknown. The source of the sample is a study of graft-versus-host responses after intestinal transplantation. Produced via immunoSEQ multiplex PCR; TCRdb's table is partial and in-frame only. The sample carries over 100,000 clones, just under 95% recorded once. This CDR3 comprises 14 residues. After removal of 7 bases from V and 3 bases from J, the junction contained 9 bases not matched to a gene. Germline-derived CDR1 and CDR2 are LNHDA and SQIVND (reference sequence). The TCR originated in a human donor who received an intestinal transplant. The sequencing here drew on unstimulated CD4+ T cells sorted from spleen or lymph node cells, taken before intestinal transplant. The chain has TRBV19 and TRBJ2-7; 7 bases line up with TRBD1. The CDR3 DNA reads TGTGCCAGTAACCCATCGGGACAGCTCTACGAGCAGTACTTC. This translates into CASNPSGQLYEQYF.